This paragraph covers one T cell receptor (beta chain) sequence. The antigen remains unidentified. The V end was cut by 4 bases, the J end by 3 bases, with 14 bases between. CDR3 length: 15 amino acids. Germline V lookup: CDR1 SNHLY, CDR2 FYNNEI. The source of the sample is a study of cytomegalovirus exposure and HLA in healthy donors. Study details: Caucasian-associated ancestry cluster membership applied to about 83% of some 400 genotyped donors. Findings and limits, study-wide: TCR beta V- and J-gene trimming was later associated with a missense DCLRE1C variant. What a later analysis reportedly showed was that an Asian-associated ancestry cluster had fewer N-insertions than the 666-donor mean.

The PCR contained 60 Vbeta and 13 Jbeta primers. Method: immunoSEQ multiplex PCR; TCRdb's copy keeps in-frame clones and lacks some. The data contain tens of thousands of clones, over 55% of them seen just once; the ten biggest clones take up about 22%. The genes are TRBV2 and TRBJ2-3, with D possibly being TRBD1 (6 bases). The sequence came from a woman between 45 and 65 years old in good health and CMV-seropositive. Sequenced input: PBMCs. The CDR3 loop is CASSADRLSTDTQYF. The DNA for the CDR3 is TGTGCCAGCAGTGCCGACAGGCTATCAACAGATACGCAGTATTTT. Full variable domain (missing parts from reference TRBV2 and TRBJ2-3): EPEVTQTPSHQVTQMGQEVILRCVPISNHLYFYWYRQILGQKVEFLVSFYNNEISEKSEIFDDQFSVERPDGSNFTLKIRSTKLEDSAMYFCASSADRLSTDTQYFGPGTRLTVL.